The 20 T cell receptor beta chains given below trace back to one sample, sequenced in a study of neurological immune-mediated disorders. TCRdb reprocessed the 5' RACE reads via MiXCR and lists one record per CDR3 protein. The table lists tens of thousands of distinct CDR3 sequences, about an eighth of them singletons, with approximately 2% in the top ten. The specimen was PBMCs. All receptors derive from a man between 60 and 70 years old in good health.

This clonotype was seen ten or more times. V usage is TRBV27 and J usage is TRBJ2-5; 9 nucleotides align to TRBD2. This CDR3 spans 16 amino acids. Per the germline V gene, CDR1 is MNHEY and CDR2 is SMNVEV (reference sequence). After removal of 3 bases from V and 4 bases from J, the junction contained 9 bases not matched to a gene. CDR3 nucleotide sequence: TGTGCCAGCAGTTTTTATAGGCGGGGGGGCCTAGAGACCCAGTACTTC. This codes for CASSFYRRGGLETQYF.

This clonotype was observed many times. The chain employs TRBV7-2 and TRBJ2-2; 11 positions agree with TRBD2. The CDR3 extends over 17 amino acids. The germline V gene has CDR1 SGHTA and CDR2 FQGNSA. Trimming removed 4 bases from V and 1 base from J; junction bases left unmatched: 5. CDR3 DNA sequence: TGTGCCAGCAGCTCAGGAGGACTAGCGGGGAACACCGGGGAGCTGTTTTTT. Residues: CASSSGGLAGNTGELFF.

This clonotype was seen repeatedly, ten times or more. The gene calls are TRBV12-3 or TRBV12-4 and TRBJ2-5; 8 bases are shared with TRBD1. CDR3 size: 14 residues. Unmatched junction bases numbered 3, after V lost 4 bases and J lost 2 bases. The CDR3 DNA follows: TGTGCCAGCAGTTACCGGACAGGGCAAGAGACCCAGTACTTC. This sequence encodes CASSYRTGQETQYF.

This clonotype was counted many times. This chain links TRBV5-1 with TRBJ2-3; D uncertain. The CDR3 spans 16 residues. Trimming pared 0 bases from V and 5 bases from J, leaving 16 bases between. The germline gives CDR1 SGHRS, CDR2 YFSETQ. CDR3 coding DNA: TGCGCCAGCAGCTTGGAGGATCCACGAACTAAAGATACGCAGTATTTT. Its protein is CASSLEDPRTKDTQYF.

The rearrangement links TRBV30 to TRBJ2-5; tentative D call: TRBD2 (5 bases). V was cut by 2 bases and J by 4 bases, with 11 bases left in between. CDR3 length: 13 amino acids. Germline CDR1 and CDR2: GTSNPN and SVGIG (reference sequence). CDR3 DNA: TGTGCCTGGAGTAGTGGACTCACAGAGACCCAGTACTTC. Translation gives CAWSSGLTETQYF.

This chain joins TRBV7-8 and TRBJ2-6, with D maybe TRBD1 (6 bases). Trimming shortened V by 7 bases and J by 1 base, and 8 bases separated the two germline ends. CDR1 and CDR2 from the germline V gene are SGHVS and FQNEAQ. CDR3 length: 14 amino acids. The CDR3 coding sequence is TGTGCCAGCAAACAGGGTTCTGGGGCCAACGTCCTGACTTTC. It is translated as CASKQGSGANVLTF. Using reference TRBV7-8 and TRBJ2-6 for the parts outside the CDR3, the full variable domain is GAGVSQSPRYKVAKRGQDVALRCDPISGHVSLFWYQQALGQGPEFLTYFQNEAQLDKSGLPSDRFFAERPEGSVSTLKIQRTQQEDSAVYLCASKQGSGANVLTFGAGSRLTVL.

There are many counts of this clonotype. The V and J genes are TRBV5-1 and TRBJ1-3; TRBD1 might be the D (6 bases). The CDR3 contains 14 residues. Per germline, CDR1 SGHRS and CDR2 YFSETQ. V lost 0 bases and J lost 3, with 7 bases in between. The CDR3 reads CASSLGQDGNTIYF. CDR3 nucleotide sequence: TGCGCCAGCAGCTTGGGACAGGATGGAAACACCATATATTTT.

Concerning this clonotype itself: A much larger clone lies one base from this, so it may be a read error. V is TRBV6-2 or TRBV6-3 and J is TRBJ1-5; no clear D gene. Trimming removed 5 bases from V and 7 bases from J, with 12 bases in between. The CDR3 has 13 residues. Germline V gene data show CDR1 as MNHEY and CDR2 as SVGEGT. CDR3 nucleotide sequence: TGTGCCAGCAGTGAGGGTGGGGAACAGCCCCAGCATTTT. Amino acid sequence: CASSEGGEQPQHF.

The CDR3 is CSTKNAGQGTYEQYF. The CDR3 DNA follows: TGCAGTACTAAAAACGCGGGACAGGGGACCTACGAGCAGTACTTC. This chain links TRBV20-1 with TRBJ2-7; TRBD1 matches at 10 bases. V gave up 8 bases and J gave up 2 bases; unmatched junction bases: 12. Germline V gene data show CDR1 as DFQATT and CDR2 as SNEGSKA (reference sequence). The CDR3 is made up of 15 amino acids.

This clonotype was seen at least ten times. The chain is built from TRBV24-1 and TRBJ1-4; the D is unclear. The CDR3 runs to 13 residues. V shed 5 bases and J shed 8 bases, with 11 bases lying between them. From germline, CDR1 is KGHDR and CDR2 SFDVKD. For the CDR3, the DNA is TGTGCCACCAGTGCCCCCGCGGGGGAAAAACTGTTTTTT. Translating gives CATSAPAGEKLFF.

The chain uses TRBV20-1 and TRBJ2-5; tentatively, D is TRBD2 (5 bases). Germline-derived CDR1 and CDR2 are DFQATT and SNEGSKA (reference sequence). The CDR3 has 11 amino acids. V was trimmed by 5 bases and J by 7 bases, leaving 11 bases between them. The CDR3 nucleotides are TGCAGTGCTGGATTGGGAGTGACCCAGTACTTC. This codes for CSAGLGVTQYF.

This chain joins TRBV9 and TRBJ2-3, with TRBD1 as a possible D gene (6 bases). There are 17 residues in the CDR3. CDR1 and CDR2 (germline): SGDLS, YYNGEE. V lost 4 bases, J lost 4 bases, and 22 bases lay in between. The CDR3: CASSTTLGTSIADTQYF. CDR3 nucleotides: TGTGCCAGCAGCACCACGTTAGGGACAAGCATTGCAGATACGCAGTATTTT.

In its sample, this clonotype was seen many times. The chain links TRBV28 to TRBJ2-3; TRBD1 agrees at 7 bases. V lost 4 bases to trimming and J lost 7 bases; unmatched junction nucleotides: 11. The CDR3 covers 15 residues. Germline V CDR1 and CDR2: MDHEN, SYDVKM. The CDR3 DNA is TGTGCCAGCAGTTCTCGGGACAGTCTACGATATACGCAGTATTTT. This sequence encodes CASSSRDSLRYTQYF. Looking up the rest from reference TRBV28 and TRBJ2-3 gives the full variable domain: DVKVTQSSRYLVKRTGEKVFLECVQDMDHENMFWYRQDPGLGLRLIYFSYDVKMKEKGDIPEGYSVSREKKERFSLILESASTNQTSMYLCASSSRDSLRYTQYFGPGTRLTVL.

The table lists this clonotype with many counts. The chain recombines TRBV3-1 with TRBJ2-1, with 7 bases identical to TRBD2. The CDR3 loop spans 13 amino acids. Looked up from germline, CDR1 is LGHDT and CDR2 is YNNKEL (reference sequence). V was pared by 1 base and J by 12 bases, with 6 bases of the junction left unmatched. CDR3 residues: CASSQVGGTGQFF. CDR3 bases: TGTGCCAGCAGCCAAGTGGGGGGGACGGGGCAGTTCTTC.

This clonotype was detected ten times or more. The CDR3 spells CSARSGTGVTGELFF. The CDR3 DNA sequence: TGCAGTGCTAGATCCGGGACAGGGGTCACCGGGGAGCTGTTTTTT. This chain connects TRBV20-1 to TRBJ2-2; 10 bases map to TRBD1. Germline assignment: CDR1 DFQATT and CDR2 SNEGSKA (reference sequence). CDR3 length equals 15 residues. J gave up 4 bases and V 2 bases, and 4 bases lay outside the gene matches.

This clonotype was seen repeatedly, ten times or more. This sequence joins TRBV5-1 and TRBJ1-3; D gene unclear. The CDR3 spans 15 residues. The V end was cut by 0 bases, the J end by 7 bases, with 14 bases between. The germline CDR1 and CDR2 sequences are SGHRS and YFSETQ. The CDR3 DNA sequence: TGCGCCAGCAGCTTGGAATCTGAAATCAGGAACACCATATATTTT. Translated, it gives CASSLESEIRNTIYF.

This clonotype occurred many times. The J gene is TRBJ1-5, the V gene TRBV4-3; 7 bases align to TRBD1. J gave up 2 bases and V 0 bases, and 13 bases lay outside the gene matches. Germline V gene sequence: CDR1 LGHNA, CDR2 YSLEER. This CDR3 comprises 19 residues. CDR3: CASSQEVVRQGSGNQPQHF. Here the CDR3 DNA reads TGCGCCAGCAGCCAAGAAGTAGTCCGACAGGGATCGGGCAATCAGCCCCAGCATTTT.

In this sample, this clonotype turned up many times. The chain recombines TRBV7-8 with TRBJ1-2, with no clear D. Germline V lookup: CDR1 SGHVS, CDR2 FQNEAQ. The CDR3 has 13 residues. Trimming removed 5 bases at V and 7 bases at J, with 14 bases between. The CDR3 region has the DNA TGTGCCAGCAGCCTGGACGTAGGAACTGGCTACACCTTC. Amino acids: CASSLDVGTGYTF.

This clonotype was recorded at least ten times. This chain uses TRBV7-9 with TRBJ1-1, with TRBD1 matching over 9 bases. The CDR3 is 15 amino acids. V gave up 5 bases and J gave up 2 bases; unmatched junction bases: 6. Germline CDR1 and CDR2: SEHNR and FQNEAQ (reference sequence). The CDR3 protein is CASSLPGQGNTEAFF. The CDR3 nucleotides read TGTGCCAGCAGCCTACCGGGACAGGGAAACACTGAAGCTTTCTTT.

This clonotype was seen repeatedly, ten times or more. V gene TRBV7-2 combines with J gene TRBJ1-2; D might be TRBD1 (6 bases). V was clipped by 3 bases and J by 8 bases, with 13 bases between them. This CDR3 has 13 residues. Germline assignment: CDR1 SGHTA and CDR2 FQGNSA. The CDR3 nucleotides read TGTGCCAGCAGCTTTACAGGGTCGGAAGGCTACACCTTC. Translation gives CASSFTGSEGYTF.